This T cell receptor (beta chain) emerged from a study of cytomegalovirus exposure and HLA in healthy donors. CDR1 is MDHEN and CDR2 is SYDVKM in the germline V gene. The V and J ends lost 2 bases and 4 bases respectively, with 12 bases between them. The CDR3 has 15 residues. PCR primers comprised 60 Vbeta and 13 Jbeta primers. Assay: immunoSEQ multiplex PCR; the TCRdb copy retains only in-frame clones and omits some. The sample has about 200,000 clones; 87% are singletons. This clone was seen only once. The rearrangement links TRBV28 to TRBJ2-1, with a possible D match to TRBD2 (6 bases). Specimen: PBMCs. This clonotype was obtained from a man in his thirties or forties in good health and CMV-seronegative. The CDR3 bases are TGTGCCAGCAGTTTACCGGGGGAAGGGTACAATGAGCAGTTCTTC. Its translation is CASSLPGEGYNEQFF. Variable domain in full (rest from reference TRBV28 and TRBJ2-1): DVKVTQSSRYLVKRTGEKVFLECVQDMDHENMFWYRQDPGLGLRLIYFSYDVKMKEKGDIPEGYSVSREKKERFSLILESASTNQTSMYLCASSLPGEGYNEQFFGPGTRLTVL.